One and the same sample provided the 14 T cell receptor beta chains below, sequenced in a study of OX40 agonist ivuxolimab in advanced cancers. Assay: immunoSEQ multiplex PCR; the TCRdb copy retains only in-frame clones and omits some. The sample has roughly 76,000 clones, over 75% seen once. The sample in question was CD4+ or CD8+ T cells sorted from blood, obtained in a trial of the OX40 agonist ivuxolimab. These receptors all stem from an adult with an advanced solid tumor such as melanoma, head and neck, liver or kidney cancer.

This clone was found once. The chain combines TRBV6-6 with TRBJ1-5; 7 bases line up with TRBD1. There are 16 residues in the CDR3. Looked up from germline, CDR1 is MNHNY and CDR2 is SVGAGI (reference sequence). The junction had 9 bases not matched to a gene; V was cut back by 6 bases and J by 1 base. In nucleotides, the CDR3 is TGTGCCAGCAGGCGAACAGGGGAGGGGAGCAATCAGCCCCAGCATTTT. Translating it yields CASRRTGEGSNQPQHF.

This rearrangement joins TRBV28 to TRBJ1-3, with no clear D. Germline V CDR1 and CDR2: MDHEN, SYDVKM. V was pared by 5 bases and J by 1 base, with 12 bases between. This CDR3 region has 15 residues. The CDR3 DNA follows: TGTGCCAGCAGTCCCCCATGGGATTCTGGAAACACCATATATTTT. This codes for CASSPPWDSGNTIYF.

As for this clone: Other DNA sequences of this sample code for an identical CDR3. The CDR3 loop reads CASSVVSEYNEQFF. The CDR3 DNA follows: TGTGCCAGCAGCGTAGTTTCCGAGTACAATGAGCAGTTCTTC. The V gene is TRBV9, the J gene TRBJ2-1; D gene ambiguous. The CDR3 runs 14 residues. The V gene's germline CDR1 is SGDLS and CDR2 YYNGEE. Trimming took off 0 bases at V and 4 bases at J, with 8 bases between the two ends.

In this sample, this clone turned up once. CDR3 DNA sequence: TGCGCCAGCAGTTTACTAGCGGGAGGGCGGGATGAGCAGTTCTTC. It codes for CASSLLAGGRDEQFF. This sequence joins TRBV10-1 and TRBJ2-1; 13 bases are shared with TRBD2. CDR1 is WNHNN, CDR2 SYGVQD, per germline (reference sequence). The junction had 6 bases not matched to a gene; V was cut back by 5 bases and J by 8 bases. CDR3 length: 15 amino acids.

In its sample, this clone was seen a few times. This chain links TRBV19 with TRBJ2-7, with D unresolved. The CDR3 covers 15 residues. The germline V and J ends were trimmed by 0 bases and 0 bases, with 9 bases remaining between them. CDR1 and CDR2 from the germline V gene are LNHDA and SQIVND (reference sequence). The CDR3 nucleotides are TGTGCCAGTAGTATAGACCGGACGTACTCCTACGAGCAGTACTTC. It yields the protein CASSIDRTYSYEQYF.

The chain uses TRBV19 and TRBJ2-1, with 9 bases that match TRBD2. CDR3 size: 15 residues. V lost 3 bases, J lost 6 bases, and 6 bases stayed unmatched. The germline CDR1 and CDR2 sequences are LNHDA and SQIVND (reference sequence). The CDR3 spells CASSISSGKTNEQFF. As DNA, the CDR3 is TGTGCCAGTAGTATTTCTAGCGGGAAGACCAATGAGCAGTTCTTC.

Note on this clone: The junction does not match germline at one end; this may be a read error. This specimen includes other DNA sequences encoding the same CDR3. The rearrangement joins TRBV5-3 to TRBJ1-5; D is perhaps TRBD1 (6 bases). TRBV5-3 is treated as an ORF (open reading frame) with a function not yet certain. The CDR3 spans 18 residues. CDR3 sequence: CARSQSRRYRVINQPQHF. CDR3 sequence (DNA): TGTGCCAGAAGCCAAAGCCGCCGGTACAGGGTCATCAATCAACCCCAGCATTTT.

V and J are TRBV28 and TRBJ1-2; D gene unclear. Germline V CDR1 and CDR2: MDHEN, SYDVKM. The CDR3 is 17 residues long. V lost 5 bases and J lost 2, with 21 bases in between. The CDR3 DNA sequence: TGTGCCAGCAGTCTACTCCTTGGCTCGGCACAGAACTATGGCTACACCTTC. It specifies CASSLLLGSAQNYGYTF.

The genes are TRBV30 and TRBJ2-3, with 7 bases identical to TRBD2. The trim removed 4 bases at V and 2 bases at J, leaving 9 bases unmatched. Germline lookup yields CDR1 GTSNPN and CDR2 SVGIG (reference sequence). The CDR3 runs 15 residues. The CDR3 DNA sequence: TGTGCCTGGAACCCCGCTAGCGGATTCACAGATACGCAGTATTTT. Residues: CAWNPASGFTDTQYF.

For the CDR3, the DNA is TGCAGTGCCCCGATAGCGAATGGCTACACCTTC. Its translation is CSAPIANGYTF. This rearrangement joins TRBV20-1 to TRBJ1-2; D gene uncertain. Trimming took off 6 bases at V and 6 bases at J, with 11 bases between the two ends. Germline V gene sequence: CDR1 DFQATT, CDR2 SNEGSKA (reference sequence). CDR3 length: 11 amino acids.

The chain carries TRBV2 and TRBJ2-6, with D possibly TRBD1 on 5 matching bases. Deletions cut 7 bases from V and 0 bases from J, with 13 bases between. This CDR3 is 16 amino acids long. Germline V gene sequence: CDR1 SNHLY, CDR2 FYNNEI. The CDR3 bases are TGTGCCAGCAAGGGCAGGGCGTTCTCTGGGGCCAACGTCCTGACTTTC. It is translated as CASKGRAFSGANVLTF. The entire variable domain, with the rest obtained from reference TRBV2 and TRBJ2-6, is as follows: EPEVTQTPSHQVTQMGQEVILRCVPISNHLYFYWYRQILGQKVEFLVSFYNNEISEKSEIFDDQFSVERPDGSNFTLKIRSTKLEDSAMYFCASKGRAFSGANVLTFGAGSRLTVL.

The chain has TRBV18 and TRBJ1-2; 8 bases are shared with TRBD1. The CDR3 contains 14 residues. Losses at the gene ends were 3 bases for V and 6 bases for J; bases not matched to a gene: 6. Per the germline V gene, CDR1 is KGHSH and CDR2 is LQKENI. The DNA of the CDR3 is TGTGCCAGCTCACCCCTGACAGGGGAGGATGGCTACACCTTC. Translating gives CASSPLTGEDGYTF.

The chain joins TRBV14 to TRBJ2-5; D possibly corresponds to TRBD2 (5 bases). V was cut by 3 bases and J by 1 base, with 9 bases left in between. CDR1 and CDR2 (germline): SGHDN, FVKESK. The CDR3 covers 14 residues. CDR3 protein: CASSHLLGQETQYF. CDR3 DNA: TGTGCCAGCAGCCACCTACTAGGCCAAGAGACCCAGTACTTC.

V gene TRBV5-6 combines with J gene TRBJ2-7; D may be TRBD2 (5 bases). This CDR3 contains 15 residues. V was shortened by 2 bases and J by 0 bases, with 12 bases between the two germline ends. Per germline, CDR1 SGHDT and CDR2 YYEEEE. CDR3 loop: CASSFSASSSYEQYF. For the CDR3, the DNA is TGTGCCAGCAGCTTTAGCGCTAGTAGCTCCTACGAGCAGTACTTC.